The T cell receptor (beta chain) described here comes from a study of CD8 T cells in Susac syndrome (dated by TCRdb to between 2018 and 2020). The study in broad terms: Whether CD8+ T cell activation and differentiation in Susac syndrome was antigen driven was tested using repertoire sequencing. Here is what the overall study found, with its caveats: The study acknowledged that relatively few individuals were included in the TCR sequencing and HLA analysis.

High-throughput TCR beta sequencing profiled peripheral blood CD8+ and CD4+ T cells from healthy donors, Susac syndrome patients and multiple sclerosis patients. Multiple sclerosis controls were treatment-naive patients with stable or active relapsing-remitting disease fulfilling revised McDonald criteria. Bulk CD8+ and CD4+ T cells were purified by magnetic negative isolation, whereas CD8+ TEMRA cells were enriched by FACS. Blood was drawn into EDTA tubes, processed within 24 hours, and PBMCs were isolated by density gradient centrifugation. PBMCs intended for TCR sequencing were cryopreserved in liquid nitrogen and were subsequently thawed in a 37 degrees C water bath. The sorted or isolated CD4+, CD8+ and CD8+ TEMRA cells had a purity of 90% or higher. Germline trimming: 4 bases from V, 7 bases from J; junction bases outside gene matches: 7. Based on the germline V gene, the CDR1 and CDR2 sequences are KGHDR and SFDVKD. CDR3 length: 14 amino acids, cysteine to phenylalanine. Only the CDR3 part of the read is kept: 42 bases, read in frame from the first base.

In regard to this clonotype: This receptor's antigen is unknown. One base away there is no much larger clone; base qualities are not given.

RNA was extracted using the RNeasy kit, and roughly 0.45 to 1 microgram was reverse transcribed with random hexamers. The immunoSEQ multiplex PCR assay, which covers 54 Vbeta and 13 Jbeta segments, was used to amplify TCR beta CDR3 regions. To correct PCR amplification bias, a synthetic template baseline was used for both primer optimization and computational correction. Per the authors' processing: Reads were assigned to V, D and J genes according to IMGT and analyzed in immunoSEQ Analyzer, with only productive sequences retained. Clonality was calculated as one minus the Shannon entropy normalized by log2 of the number of productive unique sequences. For each patient and control, public and private clones were evaluated within the 100 most prevalent clones. Clones were defined as Susac-specific when absent from the healthy and MS cohorts, from about 970 published viral clones and from other ImmuneACCESS disease sequences. The public sequencing data were trimmed at Q25 with fastp and processed into clonotypes with MiXCR by TCRdb, which kept only in-frame beta chains. Every distinct CDR3 protein forms one entry, paired with its most common genes and DNA. The V and J calls here are based on TCRdb, not the publication. The sample profile shows over 150,000 distinct CDR3 sequences; about 95% of them were found once. Together, the top ten hold about 0.096% of the sample.

The specimen was CD4+ T cells from PBMCs. This chain joins TRBV24-1 to TRBJ1-2, with 8 bases aligning to TRBD1. This TCR was recovered from a human donor with multiple sclerosis. Here is the DNA: TGTGCCACCAGTGACACAGGGGGGAGAGTTGGCTACACCTTC. Its coded protein is CATSDTGGRVGYTF.